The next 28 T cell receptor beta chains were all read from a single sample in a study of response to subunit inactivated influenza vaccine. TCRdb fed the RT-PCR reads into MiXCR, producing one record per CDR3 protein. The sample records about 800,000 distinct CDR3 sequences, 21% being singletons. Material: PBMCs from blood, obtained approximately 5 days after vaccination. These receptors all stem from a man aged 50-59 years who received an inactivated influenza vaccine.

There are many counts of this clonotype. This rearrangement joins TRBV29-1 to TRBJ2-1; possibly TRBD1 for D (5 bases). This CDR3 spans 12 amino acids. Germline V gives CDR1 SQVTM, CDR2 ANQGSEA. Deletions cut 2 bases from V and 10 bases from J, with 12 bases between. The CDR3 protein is CSVEWGHLEQFF. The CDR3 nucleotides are TGCAGCGTTGAATGGGGCCACCTAGAGCAGTTCTTC.

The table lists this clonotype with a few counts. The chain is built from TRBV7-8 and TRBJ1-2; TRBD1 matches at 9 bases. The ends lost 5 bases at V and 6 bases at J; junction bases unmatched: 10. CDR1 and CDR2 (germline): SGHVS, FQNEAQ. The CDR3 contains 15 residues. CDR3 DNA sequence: TGTGCCAGCAGCATTACGGGACAGGGACTGAATGGCTACACCTTC. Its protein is CASSITGQGLNGYTF. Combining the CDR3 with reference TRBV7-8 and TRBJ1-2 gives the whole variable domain GAGVSQSPRYKVAKRGQDVALRCDPISGHVSLFWYQQALGQGPEFLTYFQNEAQLDKSGLPSDRFFAERPEGSVSTLKIQRTQQEDSAVYLCASSITGQGLNGYTFGSGTRLTVV.

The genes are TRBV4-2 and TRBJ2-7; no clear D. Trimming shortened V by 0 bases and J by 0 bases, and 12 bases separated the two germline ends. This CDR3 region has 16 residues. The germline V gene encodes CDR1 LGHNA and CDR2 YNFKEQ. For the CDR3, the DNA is TGTGCCAGCAGCCAAGAAGGGCAGATGAGCTCCTACGAGCAGTACTTC. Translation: CASSQEGQMSSYEQYF.

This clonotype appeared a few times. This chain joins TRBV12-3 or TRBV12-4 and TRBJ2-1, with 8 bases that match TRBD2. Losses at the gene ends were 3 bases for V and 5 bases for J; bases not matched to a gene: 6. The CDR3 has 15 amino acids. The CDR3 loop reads CASSLLRGVHNEQFF. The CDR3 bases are TGTGCCAGCAGTTTGTTGCGGGGGGTCCACAATGAGCAGTTCTTC.

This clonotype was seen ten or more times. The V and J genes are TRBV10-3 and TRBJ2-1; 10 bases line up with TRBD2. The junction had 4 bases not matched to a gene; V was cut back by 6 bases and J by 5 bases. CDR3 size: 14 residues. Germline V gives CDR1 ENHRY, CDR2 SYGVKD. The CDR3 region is CAISLAGENNEQFF. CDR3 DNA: TGTGCCATCAGCCTAGCGGGAGAGAACAATGAGCAGTTCTTC.

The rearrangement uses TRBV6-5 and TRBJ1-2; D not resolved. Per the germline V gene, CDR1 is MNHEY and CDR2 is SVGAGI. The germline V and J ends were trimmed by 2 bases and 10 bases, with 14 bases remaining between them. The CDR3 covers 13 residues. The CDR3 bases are TGTGCCAGCAGTTACGGGTCCCACCCACCCTACACCTTC. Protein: CASSYGSHPPYTF.

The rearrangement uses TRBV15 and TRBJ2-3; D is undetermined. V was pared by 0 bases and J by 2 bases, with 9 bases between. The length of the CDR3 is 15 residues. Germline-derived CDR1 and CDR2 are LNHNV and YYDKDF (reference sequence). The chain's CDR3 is CATSRDFGSTDTQYF. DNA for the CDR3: TGTGCCACCAGCAGAGATTTCGGATCCACAGATACGCAGTATTTT.

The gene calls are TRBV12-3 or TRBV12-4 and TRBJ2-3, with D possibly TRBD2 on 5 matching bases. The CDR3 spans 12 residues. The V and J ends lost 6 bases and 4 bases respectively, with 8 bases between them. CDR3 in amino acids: CASSTAADTQYF. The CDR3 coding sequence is TGTGCCAGCAGCACAGCGGCAGATACGCAGTATTTT.

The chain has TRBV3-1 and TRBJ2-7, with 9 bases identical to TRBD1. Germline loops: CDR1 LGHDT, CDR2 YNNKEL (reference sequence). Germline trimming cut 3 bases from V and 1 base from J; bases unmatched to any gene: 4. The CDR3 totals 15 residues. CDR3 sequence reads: CASSQGQGPSYEQYF. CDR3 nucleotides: TGTGCCAGCAGCCAGGGACAGGGCCCTTCCTACGAGCAGTACTTC.

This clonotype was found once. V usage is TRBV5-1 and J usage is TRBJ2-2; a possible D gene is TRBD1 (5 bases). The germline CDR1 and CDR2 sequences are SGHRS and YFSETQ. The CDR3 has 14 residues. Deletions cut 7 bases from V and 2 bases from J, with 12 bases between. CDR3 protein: CASQGSINTGELFF. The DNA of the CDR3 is TGCGCCAGCCAGGGTAGCATCAACACCGGGGAGCTGTTTTTT. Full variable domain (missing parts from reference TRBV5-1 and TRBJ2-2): KAGVTQTPRYLIKTRGQQVTLSCSPISGHRSVSWYQQTPGQGLQFLFEYFSETQRNKGNFPGRFSGRQFSNSRSEMNVSTLELGDSALYLCASQGSINTGELFFGEGSRLTVL.

Written as DNA, the CDR3 is TGTGCCAGCAGTGCCCTGGTGGGGAGCTCCTACAATGAGCAGTTCTTC. This sequence encodes CASSALVGSSYNEQFF. This rearrangement joins TRBV6-1 to TRBJ2-1; the D gene is possibly TRBD2 (5 bases). The germline V and J ends were trimmed by 4 bases and 0 bases, with 13 bases remaining between them. The CDR3 loop spans 16 amino acids. Germline V gene lookup returns CDR1 MNHNS and CDR2 SASEGT.

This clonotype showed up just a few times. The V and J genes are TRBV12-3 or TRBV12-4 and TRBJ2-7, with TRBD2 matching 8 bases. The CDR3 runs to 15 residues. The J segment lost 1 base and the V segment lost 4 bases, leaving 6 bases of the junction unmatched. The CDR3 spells CASSSPGRGSYEQYF. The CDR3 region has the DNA TGTGCCAGCAGTTCCCCCGGGAGGGGGTCCTACGAGCAGTACTTC.

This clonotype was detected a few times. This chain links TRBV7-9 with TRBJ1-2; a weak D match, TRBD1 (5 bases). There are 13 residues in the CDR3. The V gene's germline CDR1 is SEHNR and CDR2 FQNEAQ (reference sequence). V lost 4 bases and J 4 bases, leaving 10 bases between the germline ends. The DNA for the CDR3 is TGTGCCAGCAGCTCGACAGCTTTCTATGGCTACACCTTC. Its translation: CASSSTAFYGYTF.

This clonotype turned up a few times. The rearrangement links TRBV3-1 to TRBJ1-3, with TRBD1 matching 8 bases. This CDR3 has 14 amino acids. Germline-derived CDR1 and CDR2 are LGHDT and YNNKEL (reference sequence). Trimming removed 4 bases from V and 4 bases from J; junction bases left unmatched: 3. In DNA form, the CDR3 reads TGTGCCAGCAGCCGGACAGGGCCAGGAAACACCATATATTTT. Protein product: CASSRTGPGNTIYF.

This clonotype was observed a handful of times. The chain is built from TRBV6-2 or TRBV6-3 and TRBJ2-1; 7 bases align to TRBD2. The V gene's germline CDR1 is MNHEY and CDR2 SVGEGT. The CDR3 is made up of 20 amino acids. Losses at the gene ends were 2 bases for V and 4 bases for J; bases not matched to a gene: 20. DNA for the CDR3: TGTGCCAGCAGTTACGTAGTCTATGACTACCGGGGGGTCCCTTACAATGAGCAGTTCTTC. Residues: CASSYVVYDYRGVPYNEQFF.

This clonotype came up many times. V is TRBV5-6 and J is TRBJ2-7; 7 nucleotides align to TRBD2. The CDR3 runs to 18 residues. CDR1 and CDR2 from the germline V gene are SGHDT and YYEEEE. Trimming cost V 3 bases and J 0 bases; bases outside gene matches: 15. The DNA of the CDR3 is TGTGCCAGCAGCTCCCTCGGACTAGTTACACCGAGCTCCTACGAGCAGTACTTC. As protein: CASSSLGLVTPSSYEQYF.

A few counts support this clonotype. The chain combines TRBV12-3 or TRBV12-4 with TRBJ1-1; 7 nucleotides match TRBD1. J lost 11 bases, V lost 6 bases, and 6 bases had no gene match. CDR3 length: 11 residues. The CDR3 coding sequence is TGTGCCAGCAGCCTAGGACAGGAGGCTTTCTTT. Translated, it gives CASSLGQEAFF.

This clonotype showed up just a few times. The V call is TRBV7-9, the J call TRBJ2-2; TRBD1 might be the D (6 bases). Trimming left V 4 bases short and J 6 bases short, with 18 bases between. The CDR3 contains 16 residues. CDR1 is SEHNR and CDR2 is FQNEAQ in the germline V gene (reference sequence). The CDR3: CASSSPNRVSSGELFF. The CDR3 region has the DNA TGTGCCAGCAGCTCACCCAACAGGGTATCCTCCGGGGAGCTGTTTTTT.

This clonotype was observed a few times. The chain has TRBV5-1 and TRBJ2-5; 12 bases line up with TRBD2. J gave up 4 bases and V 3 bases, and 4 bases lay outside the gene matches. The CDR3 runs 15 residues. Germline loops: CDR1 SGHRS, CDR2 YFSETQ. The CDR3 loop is CASSSLAGGAETQYF. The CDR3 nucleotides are TGCGCCAGCAGCTCCCTAGCGGGAGGGGCAGAGACCCAGTACTTC.

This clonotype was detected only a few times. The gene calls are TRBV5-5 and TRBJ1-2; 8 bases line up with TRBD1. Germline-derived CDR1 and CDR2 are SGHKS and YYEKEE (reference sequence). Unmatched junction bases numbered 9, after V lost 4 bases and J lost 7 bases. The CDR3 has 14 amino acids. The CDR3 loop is CASSPQGVEGGYTF. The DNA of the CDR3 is TGTGCCAGCAGCCCACAGGGGGTTGAAGGTGGCTACACCTTC.

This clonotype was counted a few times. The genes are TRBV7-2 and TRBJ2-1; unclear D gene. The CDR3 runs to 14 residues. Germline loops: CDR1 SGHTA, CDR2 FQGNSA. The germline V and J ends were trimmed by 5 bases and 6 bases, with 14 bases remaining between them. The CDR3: CASSQTYTANEQFF. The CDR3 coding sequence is TGTGCCAGCAGCCAAACCTATACGGCCAATGAGCAGTTCTTC.

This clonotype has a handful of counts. CDR3 sequence reads: CASKPSNQPQHF. Written as DNA, the CDR3 is TGTGCCAGCAAGCCCAGCAATCAGCCCCAGCATTTT. The chain carries TRBV12-3 or TRBV12-4 and TRBJ1-5; D gene ambiguous. V was cut by 7 bases and J by 1 base, with 5 bases left in between. The CDR3 has 12 amino acids.

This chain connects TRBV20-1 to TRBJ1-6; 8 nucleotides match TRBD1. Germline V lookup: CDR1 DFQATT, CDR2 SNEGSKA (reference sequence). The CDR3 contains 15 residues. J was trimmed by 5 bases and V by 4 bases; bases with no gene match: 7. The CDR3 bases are TGCAGTGCTACTCGGACAGGGAGCCATAATTCACCCCTCCACTTT. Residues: CSATRTGSHNSPLHF.

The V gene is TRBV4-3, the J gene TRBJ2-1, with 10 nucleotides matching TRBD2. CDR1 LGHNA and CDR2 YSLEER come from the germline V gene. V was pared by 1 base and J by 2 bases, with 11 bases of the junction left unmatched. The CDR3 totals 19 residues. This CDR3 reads CASSQGLAGVYSPYNEQFF. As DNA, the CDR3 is TGCGCCAGCAGCCAAGGGCTAGCGGGAGTTTACTCCCCCTACAATGAGCAGTTCTTC.

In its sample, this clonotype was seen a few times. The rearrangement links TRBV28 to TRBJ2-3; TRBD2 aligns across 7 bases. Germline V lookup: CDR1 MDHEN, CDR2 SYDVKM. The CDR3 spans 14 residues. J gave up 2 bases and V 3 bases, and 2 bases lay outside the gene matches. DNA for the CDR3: TGTGCCAGCAGTTTCCGGGGGGTCACAGATACGCAGTATTTT. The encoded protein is CASSFRGVTDTQYF. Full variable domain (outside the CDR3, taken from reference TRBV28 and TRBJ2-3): DVKVTQSSRYLVKRTGEKVFLECVQDMDHENMFWYRQDPGLGLRLIYFSYDVKMKEKGDIPEGYSVSREKKERFSLILESASTNQTSMYLCASSFRGVTDTQYFGPGTRLTVL.

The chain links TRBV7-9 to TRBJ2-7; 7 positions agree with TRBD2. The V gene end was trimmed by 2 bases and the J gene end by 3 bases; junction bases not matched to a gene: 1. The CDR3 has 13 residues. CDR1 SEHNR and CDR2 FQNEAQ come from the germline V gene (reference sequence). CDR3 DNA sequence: TGTGCCAGCAGCTTAACTAGCGACTACGAGCAGTACTTC. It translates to CASSLTSDYEQYF.

In DNA form, the CDR3 reads TGTGCCAGCAGCTTGAGCAGGGTAAATCAGCCCCAGCATTTT. Protein sequence: CASSLSRVNQPQHF. The V gene is TRBV7-2, the J gene TRBJ1-5, with D tentatively TRBD1 (5 bases). The CDR3 has 14 residues. The germline V gene has CDR1 SGHTA and CDR2 FQGNSA. The V gene lost 3 bases and the J gene lost 4 bases, with 10 bases spanning the gap.

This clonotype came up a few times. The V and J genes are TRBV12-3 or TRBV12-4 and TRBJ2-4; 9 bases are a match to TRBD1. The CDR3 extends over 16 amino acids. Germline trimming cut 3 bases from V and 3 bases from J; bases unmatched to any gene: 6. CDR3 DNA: TGTGCCAGCAGTTTTTACAGGGGGCATGGCAAAAACATTCAGTACTTC. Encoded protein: CASSFYRGHGKNIQYF.